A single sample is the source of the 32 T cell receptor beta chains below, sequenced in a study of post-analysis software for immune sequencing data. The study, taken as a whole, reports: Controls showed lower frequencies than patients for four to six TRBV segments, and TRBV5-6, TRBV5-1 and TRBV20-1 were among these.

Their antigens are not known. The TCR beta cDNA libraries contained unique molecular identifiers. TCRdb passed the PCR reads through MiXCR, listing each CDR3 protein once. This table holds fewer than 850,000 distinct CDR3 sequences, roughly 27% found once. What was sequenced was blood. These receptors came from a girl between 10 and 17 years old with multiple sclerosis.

The CDR3 sequence: CASSQGSGGLGTEAFF. The DNA of the CDR3 is TGTGCCAGCAGCCAAGGGAGCGGGGGGTTAGGAACTGAAGCTTTCTTT. V gene TRBV4-2 combines with J gene TRBJ1-1; maybe TRBD1 (5 bases). CDR3 length: 16 residues. The V gene's germline CDR1 is LGHNA and CDR2 YNFKEQ. The V and J ends lost 1 base and 5 bases respectively, with 17 bases between them.

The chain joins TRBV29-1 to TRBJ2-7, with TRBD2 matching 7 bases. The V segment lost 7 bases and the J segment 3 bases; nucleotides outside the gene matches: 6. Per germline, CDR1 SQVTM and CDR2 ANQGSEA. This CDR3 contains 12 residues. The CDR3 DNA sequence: TGCAGCGCCCAGGGAGGGAGCTACGAGCAGTACTTC. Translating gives CSAQGGSYEQYF.

CDR3 protein: CASSQDPARDRTQYF. CDR3 nucleotides: TGTGCCAGCAGCCAAGATCCGGCTCGAGACCGTACGCAGTATTTT. The chain joins TRBV3-1 to TRBJ2-3, with unresolved D. Trimming took 0 bases from V and 8 from J, leaving 15 bases between them. Germline V lookup: CDR1 LGHDT, CDR2 YNNKEL (reference sequence). The CDR3 contains 15 residues.

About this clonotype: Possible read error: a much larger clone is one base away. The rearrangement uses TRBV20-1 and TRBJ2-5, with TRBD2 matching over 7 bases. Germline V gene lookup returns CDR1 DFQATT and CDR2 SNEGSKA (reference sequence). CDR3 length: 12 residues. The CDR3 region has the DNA TGCAGGGCTGGACTAGACCGGGAGACCCAGTACTTC. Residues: CRAGLDRETQYF.

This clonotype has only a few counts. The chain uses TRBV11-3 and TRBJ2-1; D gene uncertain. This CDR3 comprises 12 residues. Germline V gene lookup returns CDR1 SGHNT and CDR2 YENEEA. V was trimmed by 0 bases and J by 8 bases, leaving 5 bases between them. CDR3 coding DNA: TGTGCCAGCAGCTTAGATGGGCATGAGCAGTTCTTC. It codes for CASSLDGHEQFF.

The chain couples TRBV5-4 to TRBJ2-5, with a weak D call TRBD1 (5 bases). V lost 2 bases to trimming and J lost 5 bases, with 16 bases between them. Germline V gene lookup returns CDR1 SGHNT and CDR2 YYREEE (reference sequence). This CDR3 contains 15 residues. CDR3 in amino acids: CASSFKSNRQETQYF. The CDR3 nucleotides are TGTGCCAGCAGCTTTAAGTCCAACAGACAGGAGACCCAGTACTTC.

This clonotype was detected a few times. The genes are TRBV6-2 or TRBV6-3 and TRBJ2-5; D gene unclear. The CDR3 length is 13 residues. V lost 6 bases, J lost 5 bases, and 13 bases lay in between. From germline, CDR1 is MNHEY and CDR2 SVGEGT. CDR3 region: CASSHGVVETQYF. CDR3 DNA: TGTGCCAGCAGCCATGGGGTTGTCGAGACCCAGTACTTC.

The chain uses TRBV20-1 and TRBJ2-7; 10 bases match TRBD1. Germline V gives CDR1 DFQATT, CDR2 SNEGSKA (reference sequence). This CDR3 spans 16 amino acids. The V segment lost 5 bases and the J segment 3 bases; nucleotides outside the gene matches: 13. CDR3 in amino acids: CSAGPTTRDRGYEQYF. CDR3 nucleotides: TGCAGTGCTGGGCCTACTACCCGGGACAGGGGCTACGAGCAGTACTTC.

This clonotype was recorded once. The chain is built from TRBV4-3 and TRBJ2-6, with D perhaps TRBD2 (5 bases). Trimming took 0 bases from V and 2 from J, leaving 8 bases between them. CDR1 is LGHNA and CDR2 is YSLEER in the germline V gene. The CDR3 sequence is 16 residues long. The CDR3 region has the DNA TGCGCCAGCAGCCAAGAACGCGGGCCTGGGGCCAACGTCCTGACTTTC. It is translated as CASSQERGPGANVLTF.

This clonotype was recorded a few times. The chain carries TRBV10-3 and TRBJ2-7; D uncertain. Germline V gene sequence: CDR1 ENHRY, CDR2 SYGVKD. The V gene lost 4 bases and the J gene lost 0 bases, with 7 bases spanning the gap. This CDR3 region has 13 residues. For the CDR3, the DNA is TGTGCCATCAGTGGTGCGACCTCCTACGAGCAGTACTTC. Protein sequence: CAISGATSYEQYF.

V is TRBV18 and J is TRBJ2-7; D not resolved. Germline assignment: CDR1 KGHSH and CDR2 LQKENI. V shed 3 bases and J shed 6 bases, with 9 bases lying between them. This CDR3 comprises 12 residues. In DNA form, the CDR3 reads TGTGCCAGCTCACCGGAGTTATCCGAGCAGTACTTC. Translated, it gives CASSPELSEQYF.

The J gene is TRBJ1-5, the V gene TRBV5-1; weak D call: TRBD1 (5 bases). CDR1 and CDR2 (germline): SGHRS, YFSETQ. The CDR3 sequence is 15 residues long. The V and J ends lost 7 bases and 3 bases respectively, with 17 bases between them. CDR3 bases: TGCGCCAGCCGACGTGGGGCAGACTTCAATCAGCCCCAGCATTTT. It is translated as CASRRGADFNQPQHF.

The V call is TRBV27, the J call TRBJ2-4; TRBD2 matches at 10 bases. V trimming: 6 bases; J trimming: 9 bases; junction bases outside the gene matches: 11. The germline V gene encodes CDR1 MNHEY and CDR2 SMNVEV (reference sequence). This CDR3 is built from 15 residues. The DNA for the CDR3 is TGTGCCAGCAGACCTCGACTAGCGGGCGTCGGCATTCAGTACTTC. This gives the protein CASRPRLAGVGIQYF.

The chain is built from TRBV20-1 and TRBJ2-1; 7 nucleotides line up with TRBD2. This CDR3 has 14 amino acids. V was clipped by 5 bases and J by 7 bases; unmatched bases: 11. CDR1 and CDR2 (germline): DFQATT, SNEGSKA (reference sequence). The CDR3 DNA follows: TGCAGTGCTCTGACTAGCAGGAGGGCGAATGAGCAGTTCTTC. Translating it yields CSALTSRRANEQFF.

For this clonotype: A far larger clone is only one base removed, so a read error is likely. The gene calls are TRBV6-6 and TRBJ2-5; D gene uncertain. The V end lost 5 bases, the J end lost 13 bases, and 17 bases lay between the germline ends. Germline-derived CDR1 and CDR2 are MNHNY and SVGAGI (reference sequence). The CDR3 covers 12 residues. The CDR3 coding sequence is TGTGCCAGCAGTCTGGGTCCCTACGAGCGGTACTTC. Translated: CASSLGPYERYF.

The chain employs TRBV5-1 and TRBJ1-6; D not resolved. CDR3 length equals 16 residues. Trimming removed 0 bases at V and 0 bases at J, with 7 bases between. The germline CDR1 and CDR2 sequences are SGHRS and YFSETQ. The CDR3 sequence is CASSLGASSYNSPLHF. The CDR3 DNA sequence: TGCGCCAGCAGCTTGGGGGCGAGCTCCTATAATTCACCCCTCCACTTT.

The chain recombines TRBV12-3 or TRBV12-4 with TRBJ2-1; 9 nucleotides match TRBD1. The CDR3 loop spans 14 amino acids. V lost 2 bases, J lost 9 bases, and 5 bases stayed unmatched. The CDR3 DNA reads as TGTGCCAGCAGTTTATTGGACAGGGGAGGTGAGCAGTTCTTC. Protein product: CASSLLDRGGEQFF.

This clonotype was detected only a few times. The CDR3 loop reads CASSQELRYRQYF. The CDR3 coding sequence is TGCGCCAGCAGCCAAGAATTGAGATATCGGCAGTACTTC. The chain uses TRBV4-3 and TRBJ2-5, with D unclear. The CDR3 is 13 residues long. Per the germline V gene, CDR1 is LGHNA and CDR2 is YSLEER. V lost 0 bases, J lost 11 bases, and 13 bases lay in between.

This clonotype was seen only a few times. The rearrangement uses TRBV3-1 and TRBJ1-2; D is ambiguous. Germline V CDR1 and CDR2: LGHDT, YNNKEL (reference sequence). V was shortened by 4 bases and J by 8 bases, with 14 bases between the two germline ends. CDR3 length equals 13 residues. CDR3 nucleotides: TGTGCCAGCAGCCTCTCTGGTGTGACGGGCTACACCTTC. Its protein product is CASSLSGVTGYTF.

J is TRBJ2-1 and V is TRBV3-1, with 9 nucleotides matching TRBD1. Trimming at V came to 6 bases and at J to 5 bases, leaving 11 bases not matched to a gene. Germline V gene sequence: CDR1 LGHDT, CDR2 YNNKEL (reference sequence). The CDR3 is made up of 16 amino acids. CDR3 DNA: TGTGCCAGCAGTTCAAGGAGGGACAGGGACGACAATGAGCAGTTCTTC. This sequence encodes CASSSRRDRDDNEQFF.

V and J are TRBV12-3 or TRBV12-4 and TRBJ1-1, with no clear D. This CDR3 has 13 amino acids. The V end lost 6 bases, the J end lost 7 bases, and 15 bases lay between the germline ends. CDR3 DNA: TGTGCCAGCAGCCCTGCTAGGGCAGGTGAAGCTTTCTTT. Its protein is CASSPARAGEAFF.

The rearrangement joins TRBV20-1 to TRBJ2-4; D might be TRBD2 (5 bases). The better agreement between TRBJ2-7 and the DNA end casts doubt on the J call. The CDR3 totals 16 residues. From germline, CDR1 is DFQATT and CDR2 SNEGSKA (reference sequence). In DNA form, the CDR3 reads TGCAGTGCTAGAGATTGGGATAGCGCGAACTCCTACGAGCAGTACTTC. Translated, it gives CSARDWDSANSYEQYF.

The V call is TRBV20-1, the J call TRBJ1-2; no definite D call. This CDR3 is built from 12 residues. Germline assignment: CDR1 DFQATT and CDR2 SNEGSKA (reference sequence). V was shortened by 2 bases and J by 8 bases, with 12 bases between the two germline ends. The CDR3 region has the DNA TGCAGTGCTAGACTCACCCGAGGGGGCTACACCTTC. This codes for CSARLTRGGYTF.

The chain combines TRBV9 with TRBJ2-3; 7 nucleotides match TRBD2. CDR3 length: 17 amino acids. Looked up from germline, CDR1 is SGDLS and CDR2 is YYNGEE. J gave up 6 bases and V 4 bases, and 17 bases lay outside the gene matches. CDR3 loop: CASSRTLLAPLPDTQYF. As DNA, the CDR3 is TGTGCCAGCAGCCGGACCTTACTAGCGCCCCTCCCCGATACGCAGTATTTT.

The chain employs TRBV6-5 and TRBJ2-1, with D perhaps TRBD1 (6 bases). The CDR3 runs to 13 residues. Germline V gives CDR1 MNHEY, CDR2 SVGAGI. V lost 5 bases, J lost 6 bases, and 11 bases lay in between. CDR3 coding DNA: TGTGCCAGCAGTACCACAGGGTTCAATGAGCAGTTCTTC. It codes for CASSTTGFNEQFF.

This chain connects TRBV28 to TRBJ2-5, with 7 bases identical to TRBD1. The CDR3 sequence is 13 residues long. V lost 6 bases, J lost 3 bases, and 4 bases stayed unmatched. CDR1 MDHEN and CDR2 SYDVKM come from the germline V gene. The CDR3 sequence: CASSHRGKETQYF. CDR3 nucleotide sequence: TGTGCCAGCAGCCACAGGGGTAAAGAGACCCAGTACTTC.

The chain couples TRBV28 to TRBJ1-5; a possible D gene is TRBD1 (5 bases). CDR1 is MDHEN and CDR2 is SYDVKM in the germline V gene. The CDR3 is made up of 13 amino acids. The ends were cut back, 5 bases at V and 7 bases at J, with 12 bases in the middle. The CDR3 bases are TGTGCCAGCAGTCCGGCAGGGCTGCAGCCCCAGCATTTT. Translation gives CASSPAGLQPQHF.

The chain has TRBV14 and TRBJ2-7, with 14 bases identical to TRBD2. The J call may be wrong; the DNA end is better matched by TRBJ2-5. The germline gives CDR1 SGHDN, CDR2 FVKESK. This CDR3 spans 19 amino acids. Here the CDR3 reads CASSQDRWTSGGIQETQYF. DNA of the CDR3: TGTGCCAGCAGCCAAGATCGATGGACTAGCGGGGGGATACAAGAGACCCAGTACTTC.

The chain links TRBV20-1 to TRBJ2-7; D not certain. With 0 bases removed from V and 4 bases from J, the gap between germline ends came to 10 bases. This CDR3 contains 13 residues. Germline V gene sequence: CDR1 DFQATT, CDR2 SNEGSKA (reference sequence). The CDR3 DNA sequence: TGCAGTGCTAGAGACCTACTCCGATACGAGCAGTACTTC. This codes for CSARDLLRYEQYF.

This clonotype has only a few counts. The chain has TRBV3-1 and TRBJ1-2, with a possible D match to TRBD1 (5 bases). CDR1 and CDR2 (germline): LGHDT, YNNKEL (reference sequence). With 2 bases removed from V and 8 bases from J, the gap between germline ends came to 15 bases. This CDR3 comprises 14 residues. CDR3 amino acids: CASSQSVGALGYTF. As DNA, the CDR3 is TGTGCCAGCAGCCAAAGTGTCGGGGCGCTCGGCTACACCTTC.

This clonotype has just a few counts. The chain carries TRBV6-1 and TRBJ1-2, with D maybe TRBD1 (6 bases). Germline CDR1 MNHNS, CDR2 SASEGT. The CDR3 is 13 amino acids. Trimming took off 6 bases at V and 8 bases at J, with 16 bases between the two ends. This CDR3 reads CASSDTGSGGYTF. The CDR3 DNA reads TGTGCCAGCAGCGATACAGGGAGTGGAGGCTACACCTTC.

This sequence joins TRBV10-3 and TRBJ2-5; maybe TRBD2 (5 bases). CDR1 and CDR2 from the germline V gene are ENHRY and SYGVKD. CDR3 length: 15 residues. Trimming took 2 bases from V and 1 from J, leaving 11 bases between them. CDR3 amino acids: CAISETKAGQETQYF. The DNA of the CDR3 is TGTGCCATCAGTGAGACCAAGGCGGGCCAAGAGACCCAGTACTTC.